A selection of T cell receptor beta chains follows, all from one sample in a study of regulatory T cells in long-lasting Graves disease. One entry per CDR3 protein results from TCRdb running MiXCR on the multiplex PCR reads. The table shows around 230,000 distinct CDR3 sequences, with about 16% occurring only once. Source: peripheral blood mononuclear cells (PBMCs), taken at new diagnosis, from a patient treated with antithyroid drugs. These receptors all come from a female donor with Graves disease. CDR3s include the opening cysteine and the closing phenylalanine or tryptophan. D genes are given only for firm matches. Clone size is shown for a subset of rows, as once, few, many or a class of expanded clone.

many TRBD2 TRBJ2-2 TRBV9 TGTGCCAGCAGCGTAGGTTTGGGACTAGTTGTAAAACGCACCGGGGAGCTGTTTTTT CASSVGLGLVVKRTGELFF
many NA TRBJ2-4 TRBV6-5 TGTGCCAGCAGTTACTCGATGGGGGGCAGGAATCCCATTCAGTACTTC CASSYSMGGRNPIQYF
many TRBD2 TRBJ2-3 TRBV19 TGTGCCAGTAGTATGCTAGCGGGAGTGCAGGCAGATACGCAGTATTTT CASSMLAGVQADTQYF
NA TRBD2 TRBJ2-2 TRBV7-2 TGTGCCAGCAGCTTAGGACGGCTAGCGGGCACCGGGGAGCTGTTTTTT CASSLGRLAGTGELFF
NA TRBD1 TRBJ2-2 TRBV20-1 TGCAGTGCTAGTCGGACAGGGAAACCCGGGGAGCTGTTTTTT CSASRTGKPGELFF
many NA TRBJ2-3 TRBV29-1 TGCAGCGTAGGGACACCCCCCACAGATACGCAGTATTTT CSVGTPPTDTQYF
NA TRBD2 TRBJ2-3 TRBV6-2/TRBV6-3 TGTGCCAGCAGTTACTCGAGACTAGCGGGAGATACGCAGTATTTT CASSYSRLAGDTQYF
NA TRBD2 TRBJ2-5 TRBV20-1 TGCAGTGCTAGAGGGACTAGCGGGAGGTTGCGAGAGACCCAGTACTTC CSARGTSGRLRETQYF
many NA TRBJ2-6 TRBV10-3 TGTGCCATCAGTGACCAGTCTGGGGCCAACGTCCTGACTTTC CAISDQSGANVLTF
few NA TRBJ2-1 TRBV3-1 TGTGCCAGCAGCCAAGTGGTAGCCCTAACCGGCAATCAGCAGTTCTTC CASSQVVALTGNQQFF
many NA TRBJ2-1 TRBV7-9 TGTGCCAGCATCCGCGCCGGGGGCTCCTACAATGAGCAGTTCTTC CASIRAGGSYNEQFF
NA TRBD2 TRBJ2-1 TRBV18 TGTGCCAGCTCACAAGGGACTATCGGGAGGAGTGAGCAGTTCTTC CASSQGTIGRSEQFF
many TRBD2 TRBJ2-1 TRBV6-9 TGTGCCAGCAGTTACCCCTGGACTAGCGGCTACAATGAGCAGTTCTTC CASSYPWTSGYNEQFF
NA TRBD1 TRBJ1-2 TRBV28 TGTGCCAGCCTGAACAGGGGATTGGGGTATGGCTACACCTTC CASLNRGLGYGYTF
NA TRBD1 TRBJ1-4 TRBV2 TGTGCCAGCATCGGGGACAGGGCACGGGAAAAACTGTTTTTT CASIGDRAREKLFF
many TRBD2 TRBJ2-2 TRBV3-1 TGTGCCAGCAGCCCTGGGACTAGTTCCGGGGAGCTGTTTTTT CASSPGTSSGELFF
many NA TRBJ1-2 TRBV11-3 TGTGCCAGCAGCTTAGGCAGGGACTATGGCTACACCTTC CASSLGRDYGYTF
NA TRBD1 TRBJ2-1 TRBV15 TGTGCCACCAGCAGAACTACAGGGGGTCGCTCCTACAATGAGCAGTTCTTC CATSRTTGGRSYNEQFF
many NA TRBJ2-5 TRBV15 TGTGCCACCAGCACCCTCAGGGAGGAGACCCAGTACTTC CATSTLREETQYF
few TRBD1 TRBJ1-2 TRBV5-1 TGCGCCAGCAGGCCCCGGGACAGTCACTATGGCTACACCTTC CASRPRDSHYGYTF
many NA TRBJ2-5 TRBV3-1 TGTGCCAGCAGCCCCTCCGTAGCGAGCGAAGAGACCCAGTACTTC CASSPSVASEETQYF
NA TRBD2 TRBJ2-5 TRBV20-1 TGCAGTGCTAGGGACCAACGGGGGGGGCAAGAGACCCAGTACTTC CSARDQRGGQETQYF
many TRBD1 TRBJ2-3 TRBV12-3/TRBV12-4 TGTGCCAGCAGTCTGGACAGGCCTAGCACAGATACGCAGTATTTT CASSLDRPSTDTQYF
many NA TRBJ2-2 TRBV25-1 TGTGCCAGCAGTGACCGGGACACCAACACCGGGGAGCTGTTTTTT CASSDRDTNTGELFF
many TRBD1 TRBJ2-7 TRBV28 TGTGCCAGCAGTTCCCCGGGACAGGGTTCCAGCGAGCAGTACTTC CASSSPGQGSSEQYF
many NA TRBJ1-1 TRBV11-2 TGTGCCAGCAGCCACAATGAGGTTGAAGCTTTCTTT CASSHNEVEAFF
many NA TRBJ2-7 TRBV6-1 TGTGCCAGCAGTGAACTTTCTAGCTTCTACGAGCAGTACTTC CASSELSSFYEQYF
many TRBD2 TRBJ2-3 TRBV6-1 TGTGCCAGCAGCCCCTCGGCTAGCGGGAGGACAGATACGCAGTATTTT CASSPSASGRTDTQYF
many TRBD2 TRBJ2-2 TRBV6-1 TGTGCCAGCAGGAGAGACGGGACTAGCGGGAGGGCCTATGGGACCGGGGAGCTGTTTTTT CASRRDGTSGRAYGTGELFF
many NA TRBJ1-2 TRBV7-9 TGTGCCAGCAGCTTAGACACCGTCTATGGCTACACCTTC CASSLDTVYGYTF
many NA TRBJ1-6 TRBV20-1 TGCAGTGCTAGTGGACGGCTCAATTCACCCCTCCACTTT CSASGRLNSPLHF
many NA TRBJ2-3 TRBV5-1 TGCGCCAGCAGAGATCTAGCGTTTAGCACAGATACGCAGTATTTT CASRDLAFSTDTQYF
many NA TRBJ2-7 TRBV19 TGTGCCAGTAGTATAAGGATCAGCTCCTACGAGCAGTACTTC CASSIRISSYEQYF
NA NA TRBJ2-1 TRBV3-1 TGTGCCAGCAGCCGGAACACGTTGGCGGGAAATGAGCAGTTCTTC CASSRNTLAGNEQFF
many NA TRBJ1-2 TRBV20-1 TGCAGTGCTAGGTTTCAGGAACACTATGGCTACACCTTC CSARFQEHYGYTF